Following are 32 T cell receptor beta chains from one sample sequenced in a study of blood T cell repertoires in COVID-19. Clones were sequenced by immunoSEQ multiplex PCR, and TCRdb holds only the in-frame ones, with some missing. Seen here are about 170,000 clones, around 87% observed once, and the top ten hold about 2.5%. Material for sequencing was peripheral blood. All receptors come from a woman aged 80 or older with COVID-19, enrolled during active disease.

The genes are TRBV27 and TRBJ2-7; D ambiguous. The CDR3 is 12 amino acids. Trimming stripped 5 bases from V and 1 base from J, with 6 bases between. From germline, CDR1 is MNHEY and CDR2 SMNVEV (reference sequence). CDR3 nucleotides: TGTGCCAGCAGTACCAGGTCCTACGAGCAGTACTTC. Protein: CASSTRSYEQYF.

The V call is TRBV6-5, the J call TRBJ2-5, with D perhaps matching TRBD1 (6 bases). CDR3 length equals 11 residues. V was cut by 8 bases and J by 4 bases, with 8 bases left in between. CDR1 is MNHEY and CDR2 is SVGAGI in the germline V gene. CDR3 region: CASRRGETQYF. DNA of the CDR3: TGTGCCAGCCGCAGGGGAGAGACCCAGTACTTC.

CDR3 sequence: CASSSSLVLVPGELFF. In DNA form, the CDR3 reads TGTGCCAGCAGCTCCTCGTTGGTACTGGTCCCCGGGGAGCTGTTTTTT. This rearrangement joins TRBV11-2 to TRBJ2-2; D is ambiguous. This CDR3 spans 16 amino acids. V was trimmed by 4 bases and J by 6 bases, leaving 18 bases between them. Germline CDR1 is SGHAT and CDR2 is FQNNGV.

J is TRBJ1-4 and V is TRBV5-1, with D unclear. CDR1 is SGHRS, CDR2 YFSETQ, per germline. The CDR3 extends over 14 amino acids. With 3 bases removed from V and 6 bases from J, the gap between germline ends came to 12 bases. The CDR3 DNA follows: TGCGCCAGCAGCTCGTCTAGAGAAGATGAAAAACTGTTTTTT. Translation gives CASSSSREDEKLFF.

The V gene is TRBV9, the J gene TRBJ1-5; 7 bases are shared with TRBD1. CDR3 length: 15 residues. Trimming took 3 bases from V and 4 from J; bases not matched to a gene: 7. From germline, CDR1 is SGDLS and CDR2 YYNGEE. The CDR3 region is CASSAPGQINQPQHF. CDR3 DNA: TGTGCCAGCAGCGCCCCGGGACAGATAAATCAGCCCCAGCATTTT.

This clone was recorded a few times. The rearrangement uses TRBV4-2 and TRBJ1-1; D ambiguous. With 1 base removed from V and 0 bases from J, the gap between germline ends came to 9 bases. The length of the CDR3 is 15 residues. Germline CDR1 and CDR2: LGHNA and YNFKEQ. CDR3 DNA sequence: TGTGCCAGCAGCCAAGTTTCGGGGTTGAACACTGAAGCTTTCTTT. Protein: CASSQVSGLNTEAFF.

The J gene is TRBJ1-3, the V gene TRBV21-1; TRBD1, the table's D call, lacks a check against the DNA. TRBV21-1 is marked as a pseudogene. The CDR3 extends over 15 amino acids. The CDR3 spells CASMDRKGGVGTIYF. The DNA for the CDR3 is TGTGCCAGCATGGACAGGAAAGGTGGGGTTGGCACCATATATTTT.

The chain couples TRBV4-3 to TRBJ2-1; 13 nucleotides align to TRBD2. The length of the CDR3 is 19 residues. The V segment lost 0 bases and the J segment 6 bases; nucleotides outside the gene matches: 11. CDR1 LGHNA and CDR2 YSLEER come from the germline V gene. This CDR3 reads CASSQDPYSTSGRVNEQFF. CDR3 nucleotides: TGCGCCAGCAGCCAAGATCCGTATTCAACTAGCGGGAGGGTCAATGAGCAGTTCTTC.

The rearrangement links TRBV7-8 to TRBJ2-2, with 8 bases aligning to TRBD2. Germline V gene lookup returns CDR1 SGHVS and CDR2 FQNEAQ. The CDR3 totals 15 residues. V trimming: 8 bases; J trimming: 5 bases; junction bases outside the gene matches: 10. In nucleotides, the CDR3 is TGTGCCAGCTCCCCTAGGTCTAGCGGGACCGGGGAGCTGTTTTTT. It is translated as CASSPRSSGTGELFF.

The genes are TRBV12-3 or TRBV12-4 and TRBJ1-2; no definite D call. The CDR3 extends over 11 amino acids. The germline V and J ends were trimmed by 5 bases and 5 bases, with 6 bases remaining between them. The CDR3 loop is CASSAQYGYTF. CDR3 coding DNA: TGTGCCAGCAGTGCTCAGTATGGCTACACCTTC.

The V call is TRBV3-1 (or the pseudogene TRBV3-2), the J call TRBJ1-1, with 8 bases fitting TRBD1. The CDR3 contains 16 residues. The V gene end was trimmed by 3 bases and the J gene end by 1 base; junction bases not matched to a gene: 7. Germline assignment: CDR1 LGHDT and CDR2 YNNKEL (reference sequence). CDR3: CASSHSGQGWNTEAFF. The CDR3 nucleotides read TGTGCCAGCAGCCATTCTGGACAGGGCTGGAACACTGAAGCTTTCTTT.

Only one count was recorded for this clone. The V call is TRBV7-8, the J call TRBJ2-2, with a tentative D call TRBD1 (5 bases). V was shortened by 5 bases and J by 4 bases, with 8 bases between the two germline ends. The CDR3 extends over 13 amino acids. Germline V lookup: CDR1 SGHVS, CDR2 FQNEAQ. The CDR3 loop is CASSTTVTGELFF. The CDR3 nucleotides read TGTGCCAGCAGCACGACAGTCACCGGGGAGCTGTTTTTT.

The chain links TRBV6-6 to TRBJ2-7; 8 bases map to TRBD1. Trimming cost V 8 bases and J 5 bases; bases outside gene matches: 17. This CDR3 spans 16 amino acids. The germline gives CDR1 MNHNY, CDR2 SVGAGI (reference sequence). CDR3 residues: CASLYQPTGVVDEQYF. The CDR3 bases are TGTGCCAGCCTATACCAACCGACAGGGGTGGTCGACGAGCAGTACTTC.

The V and J genes are TRBV6-5 and TRBJ1-1; D possibly corresponds to TRBD1 (6 bases). V lost 0 bases, J lost 4 bases, and 12 bases lay in between. Germline V lookup: CDR1 MNHEY, CDR2 SVGAGI. The CDR3 is 15 residues long. The DNA of the CDR3 is TGTGCCAGCAGTTACTCAACAGGGTCCTCCACTGAAGCTTTCTTT. Its translation is CASSYSTGSSTEAFF.

The CDR3 here is CASSLPTGGYNEQFF. The CDR3 DNA reads as TGTGCCAGCAGTTTGCCGACAGGGGGTTACAATGAGCAGTTCTTC. This chain joins TRBV28 and TRBJ2-1; 9 bases agree with TRBD1. Germline V gene data show CDR1 as MDHEN and CDR2 as SYDVKM. The CDR3 sequence is 15 residues long. V was pared by 3 bases and J by 4 bases, with 4 bases of the junction left unmatched.

The rearrangement joins TRBV6-4 to TRBJ2-7; tentatively, D is TRBD2 (5 bases). V lost 0 bases and J 3 bases, leaving 27 bases between the germline ends. The CDR3 runs to 20 residues. Germline-derived CDR1 and CDR2 are MRHNA and SNTAGT. The CDR3 DNA sequence: TGTGCCAGCAGTGACTCGAGACGTGTTCAAGCGGCTAAGGACGACTACGAGCAGTACTTC. The encoded protein is CASSDSRRVQAAKDDYEQYF.

The CDR3 sequence: CASGRGDYEQYF. CDR3 coding DNA: TGTGCCTCAGGGCGGGGGGACTACGAGCAGTACTTC. The chain recombines TRBV19 with TRBJ2-7, with TRBD2 matching over 8 bases. Germline CDR1 LNHDA, CDR2 SQIVND (reference sequence). The CDR3 runs to 12 residues. V lost 11 bases and J lost 3; bases outside the gene matches: 6.

This chain links TRBV9 with TRBJ1-2; TRBD1 matches 8 bases. Trimming removed 0 bases from V and 4 bases from J; junction bases left unmatched: 8. Germline V CDR1 and CDR2: SGDLS, YYNGEE. The CDR3 runs 16 residues. In DNA form, the CDR3 reads TGTGCCAGCAGCGTAGGAGGACAGGGTGGCGGCTATGGCTACACCTTC. It encodes CASSVGGQGGGYGYTF.

V usage is TRBV5-8 and J usage is TRBJ2-6; 7 nucleotides match TRBD1. V lost 4 bases and J lost 4; bases outside the gene matches: 5. The germline CDR1 and CDR2 sequences are SGHTS and YDEGEE. The CDR3 consists of 15 residues. CDR3 residues: CASSATGVGANVLTF. The CDR3 DNA is TGTGCCAGCAGCGCTACAGGGGTCGGGGCCAACGTCCTGACTTTC.

This chain connects TRBV6-2 or TRBV6-3 to TRBJ1-5; D ambiguous. CDR3 size: 18 residues. Germline-derived CDR1 and CDR2 are MNHEY and SVGEGT. V was pared by 2 bases and J by 0 bases, with 17 bases between. In nucleotides, the CDR3 is TGTGCCAGCAGTTACAGGGTATCAAGACTACTTAGCAATCAGCCCCAGCATTTT. The encoded protein is CASSYRVSRLLSNQPQHF.

This clone was seen a single time. The J gene is TRBJ1-2, the V gene TRBV5-8; D is possibly TRBD1 (5 bases). The CDR3 has 12 amino acids. Germline loops: CDR1 SGHTS, CDR2 YDEGEE. Trimming stripped 2 bases from V and 5 bases from J, with 7 bases between. The DNA for the CDR3 is TGTGCCAGCAGCTTACAGGAATATGGCTACACCTTC. Residues: CASSLQEYGYTF.

The V gene is TRBV11-2, the J gene TRBJ1-5; weak D call: TRBD1 (5 bases). Germline V CDR1 and CDR2: SGHAT, FQNNGV. V shed 1 base and J shed 4 bases, with 14 bases lying between them. The CDR3 spans 16 residues. Written as DNA, the CDR3 is TGTGCCAGCAGCTTAGGGAACAGGTCTCCGAATCAGCCCCAGCATTTT. Translating gives CASSLGNRSPNQPQHF.

This clone was recorded a few times. The chain couples TRBV19 to TRBJ1-1, with a tentative D call TRBD1 (6 bases). V lost 5 bases and J lost 1, with 11 bases in between. CDR1 is LNHDA and CDR2 is SQIVND in the germline V gene (reference sequence). The CDR3 is 14 residues long. This chain's CDR3 is CASSSQGWNTEAFF. The CDR3 bases are TGTGCCAGTAGTTCGCAGGGGTGGAACACTGAAGCTTTCTTT.

This chain uses TRBV5-1 with TRBJ2-7; a possible D gene is TRBD2 (6 bases). V was trimmed by 0 bases and J by 7 bases, leaving 14 bases between them. Germline V gives CDR1 SGHRS, CDR2 YFSETQ. The CDR3 loop spans 14 amino acids. The CDR3, as DNA: TGCGCCAGCAGCTTGGTCGCGGCAGGGAGGGAGCAGTACTTC. Translating gives CASSLVAAGREQYF. Supplemented by reference TRBV5-1 and TRBJ2-7, the full variable domain reads KAGVTQTPRYLIKTRGQQVTLSCSPISGHRSVSWYQQTPGQGLQFLFEYFSETQRNKGNFPGRFSGRQFSNSRSEMNVSTLELGDSALYLCASSLVAAGREQYFGPGTRLTVT.

V usage is TRBV5-1 and J usage is TRBJ1-1, with a weak D call TRBD1 (6 bases). Germline CDR1 SGHRS, CDR2 YFSETQ. The CDR3 sequence is 15 residues long. Trimming stripped 4 bases from V and 5 bases from J, with 18 bases between. CDR3 DNA: TGCGCCAGCAGCGCCACAGGGATGGCACGAACTGAAGCTTTCTTT. Translating gives CASSATGMARTEAFF. The full variable domain, rest sourced from reference TRBV5-1 and TRBJ1-1, is KAGVTQTPRYLIKTRGQQVTLSCSPISGHRSVSWYQQTPGQGLQFLFEYFSETQRNKGNFPGRFSGRQFSNSRSEMNVSTLELGDSALYLCASSATGMARTEAFFGQGTRLTVV.

The V call is TRBV6-6, the J call TRBJ1-5, with unresolved D. V was pared by 6 bases and J by 3 bases, with 12 bases between. CDR3 length: 14 residues. Germline V gene sequence: CDR1 MNHNY, CDR2 SVGAGI (reference sequence). CDR3 nucleotides: TGTGCCAGCAGCCGACATTTAGACAATCAGCCCCAGCATTTT. Its protein product is CASSRHLDNQPQHF.

V is TRBV28 and J is TRBJ1-4; D gene uncertain. The CDR3 extends over 13 amino acids. CDR1 and CDR2 (germline): MDHEN, SYDVKM. Trimming left V 2 bases short and J 13 bases short, with 14 bases between. CDR3: CASSLTLARGLFF. The DNA for the CDR3 is TGTGCCAGCAGTTTAACATTGGCGAGAGGACTGTTTTTT.

This rearrangement joins TRBV15 to TRBJ1-2; D remains unclear. There are 14 residues in the CDR3. The germline CDR1 and CDR2 sequences are LNHNV and YYDKDF (reference sequence). The V end lost 0 bases, the J end lost 5 bases, and 10 bases lay between the germline ends. The DNA for the CDR3 is TGTGCCACCAGCAGAGAAAGAACAGCATATGGCTACACCTTC. As protein: CATSRERTAYGYTF.

This rearrangement joins TRBV28 to TRBJ1-5; D call uncertain. The CDR3 sequence is 13 residues long. Trimming took off 6 bases at V and 7 bases at J, with 13 bases between the two ends. Per germline, CDR1 MDHEN and CDR2 SYDVKM. CDR3 DNA sequence: TGTGCCAGCAGGGAGTCCCCATCGCAGCCCCAGCATTTT. It encodes CASRESPSQPQHF.

The rearrangement links TRBV19 to TRBJ1-5, with 10 bases lining up with TRBD1. J was trimmed by 2 bases and V by 1 base; bases with no gene match: 8. The CDR3 contains 18 residues. In germline, CDR1 is LNHDA, CDR2 SQIVND (reference sequence). The CDR3 DNA reads TGTGCCAGTAGTATAGGAGGCATCGGGACAGGGGGCAATCAGCCCCAGCATTTT. The encoded protein is CASSIGGIGTGGNQPQHF. Full variable domain (outside the CDR3, taken from reference TRBV19 and TRBJ1-5): DGGITQSPKYLFRKEGQNVTLSCEQNLNHDAMYWYRQDPGQGLRLIYYSQIVNDFQKGDIAEGYSVSREKKESFPLTVTSAQKNPTAFYLCASSIGGIGTGGNQPQHFGDGTRLSIL.

The genes are TRBV27 and TRBJ2-1, with 7 bases fitting TRBD2. Losses at the gene ends were 3 bases for V and 8 bases for J; bases not matched to a gene: 4. CDR1 and CDR2 from the germline V gene are MNHEY and SMNVEV (reference sequence). This CDR3 spans 13 amino acids. CDR3 protein: CASSLRERYEQFF. CDR3 nucleotides: TGTGCCAGCAGTTTGCGGGAGCGGTATGAGCAGTTCTTC.

This chain connects TRBV20-1 to TRBJ1-1, with D unresolved. The germline CDR1 and CDR2 sequences are DFQATT and SNEGSKA (reference sequence). This CDR3 spans 11 amino acids. Trimming took off 3 bases at V and 7 bases at J, with 9 bases between the two ends. For the CDR3, the DNA is TGCAGTGCTAGTTTAGCCCTTGAAGCTTTCTTT. This translates into CSASLALEAFF.